This T cell receptor beta chain is drawn from a study of breast tumors, draining lymph nodes, adjacent tissues. TCRdb ran MiXCR on the multiplex PCR reads and lists one entry per CDR3 protein. This sample yields around 43,000 distinct CDR3 sequences, of which under 30% are seen a single time; about 7.6% belongs to the top ten. V shed 7 bases, J shed 2 bases, and the junction held 3 bases outside the gene matches. Germline-derived CDR1 and CDR2 are MNHEY and SVGEGT. This CDR3 has 14 amino acids. Comments on this clonotype: No antigen is known for it.

Study observations and caveats: The data were judged consistent with most tumor T cells coming from lymph node and expanding in tumor. The lymph node origin of tumor T cells was framed as consistent with a hypothesis, not demonstrated. Compared with basal-like, luminal-like tumors shared significantly more repertoire with nontumor tissue. Tumors had less TCR diversity than lymph nodes, more than nontumor tissue.

The chain combines TRBV6-2 or TRBV6-3 with TRBJ2-5; TRBD2 aligns across 11 bases. The TCR sequence derives from a female donor with breast cancer. Some clones in this sample may be carry-over from other donors' samples. The sequenced material came from breast tumor tissue. The CDR3 protein is CASTSGGTQETQYF. In DNA, the CDR3 is TGTGCCAGCACTAGCGGGGGGACTCAAGAGACCCAGTACTTC.